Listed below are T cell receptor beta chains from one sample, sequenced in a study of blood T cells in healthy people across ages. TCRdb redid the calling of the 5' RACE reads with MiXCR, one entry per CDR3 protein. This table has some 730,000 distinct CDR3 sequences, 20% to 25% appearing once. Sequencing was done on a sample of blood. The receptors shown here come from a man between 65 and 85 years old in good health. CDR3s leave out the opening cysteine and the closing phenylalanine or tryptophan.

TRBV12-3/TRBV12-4	ASSRRGLAGGETQY
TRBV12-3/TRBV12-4	ASSFGSGFETQY
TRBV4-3	ASRPQADSGANVLT
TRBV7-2	ASSPRTRGLTGELF
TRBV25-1	ASRGEVGYQY
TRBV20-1	STSGTGKQKLF
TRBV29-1	VARGYNEQF
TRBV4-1	ASSRGEGQSAQY
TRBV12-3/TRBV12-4	ASSPLQGKAHEQY
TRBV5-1	ASSSLSTGRMNTEAF
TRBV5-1	ASSFRDSGIDEQY
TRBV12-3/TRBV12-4	ASSGTSGSGEQF
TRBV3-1	ASSQWGPGNEKLF
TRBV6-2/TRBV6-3	ASSGGTGNSYT
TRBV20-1	SSNSHYNEQF
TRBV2	ASSSQGGQETQY
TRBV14	ASGKSTGPYGYT
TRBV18	ASSPRQTSGYEQF
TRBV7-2	ASSLGPAYNEQF
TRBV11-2	ASSYGQGEKLF
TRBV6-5	ASSRTPETQY
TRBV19	ASSTLPGQGISTNEKLF
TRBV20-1	SAPPEDQETQY
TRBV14	ASSQDITAVQETQY
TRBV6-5	ASSYGTGDLYGYT
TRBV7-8	ASSAGRMGENTEAF
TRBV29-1	SVDGGRRLSYNEQF
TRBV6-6	ASSYSGTSGNTIY
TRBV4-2	ASSDVGAKNIQY